Below are 3 T cell receptor beta chains sequenced from a single sample in a study of PD-1 blockade in classical Hodgkin lymphoma. Stated time point: cycle 4 day 1 (C4D1), after five to seven weeks of nivolumab. Relapse after autologous stem cell transplantation occurred in every patient, and brentuximab vedotin exposure varied. The protocol was immunoSEQ multiplex PCR, while the TCRdb copy is restricted to in-frame clones and leaves out a portion. Among about 96,000 clones listed, roughly 91% were seen once. Sequencing was performed on peripheral blood mononuclear cells (PBMCs), taken before the fourth cycle of nivolumab. These receptors all come from a human donor with classical Hodgkin lymphoma.

This clone has only one observation. The V gene is TRBV9, the J gene TRBJ2-3; D may be TRBD1 (5 bases). V was shortened by 4 bases and J by 2 bases, with 11 bases between the two germline ends. The germline V gene has CDR1 SGDLS and CDR2 YYNGEE. The CDR3 runs 14 residues. This CDR3 is CASSPGSITDTQYF. The DNA of the CDR3 is TGTGCCAGCAGCCCAGGGTCGATCACAGATACGCAGTATTTT.

V is TRBV28 and J is TRBJ1-1; D uncertain. This CDR3 comprises 13 residues. The V end was cut by 7 bases, the J end by 1 base, with 10 bases between. The germline V gene encodes CDR1 MDHEN and CDR2 SYDVKM. Here the CDR3 DNA reads TGTGCCAGCACCGGCCAGGCGAACACTGAAGCTTTCTTT. It codes for CASTGQANTEAFF.

This clone was found once. The J gene is TRBJ1-2, the V gene TRBV12-5, with unresolved D. Trimming left V 3 bases short and J 0 bases short, with 2 bases between. Per the germline V gene, CDR1 is LGHNT and CDR2 is FRNRAP. This CDR3 is 12 amino acids long. The CDR3 protein is CASGFSNYGYTF. For the CDR3, the DNA is TGTGCTAGTGGTTTCTCTAACTATGGCTACACCTTC.